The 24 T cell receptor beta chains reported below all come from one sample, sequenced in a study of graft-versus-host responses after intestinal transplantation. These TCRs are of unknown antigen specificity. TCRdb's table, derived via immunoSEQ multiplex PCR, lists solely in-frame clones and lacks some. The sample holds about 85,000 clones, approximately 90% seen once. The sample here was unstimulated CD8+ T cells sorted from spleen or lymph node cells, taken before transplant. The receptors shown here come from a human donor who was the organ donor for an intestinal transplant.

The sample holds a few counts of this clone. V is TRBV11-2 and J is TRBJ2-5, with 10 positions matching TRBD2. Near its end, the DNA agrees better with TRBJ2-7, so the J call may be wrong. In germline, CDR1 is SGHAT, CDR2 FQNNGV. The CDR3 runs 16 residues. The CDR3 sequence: CASSFPSGGLWDEQYF. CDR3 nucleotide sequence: TGTGCCAGCAGCTTTCCTAGCGGGGGCCTTTGGGACGAGCAGTACTTC.

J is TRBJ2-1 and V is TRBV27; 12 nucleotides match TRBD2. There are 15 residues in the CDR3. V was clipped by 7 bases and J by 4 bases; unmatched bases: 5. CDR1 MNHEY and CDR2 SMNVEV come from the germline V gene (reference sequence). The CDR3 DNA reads TGTGCCAGCAATCTAGCGGGGGGGCGGTACAATGAGCAGTTCTTC. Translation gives CASNLAGGRYNEQFF.

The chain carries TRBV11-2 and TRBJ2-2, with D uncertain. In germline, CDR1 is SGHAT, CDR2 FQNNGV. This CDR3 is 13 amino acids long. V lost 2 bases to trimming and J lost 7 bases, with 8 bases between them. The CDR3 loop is CASSLTRGGELFF. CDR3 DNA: TGTGCCAGCAGCTTAACCCGCGGCGGGGAGCTGTTTTTT.

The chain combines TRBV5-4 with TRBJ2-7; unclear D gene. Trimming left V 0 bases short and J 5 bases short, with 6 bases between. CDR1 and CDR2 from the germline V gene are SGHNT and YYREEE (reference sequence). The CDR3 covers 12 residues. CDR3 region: CASSLADDEQYF. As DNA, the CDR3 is TGTGCCAGCAGCTTGGCAGATGACGAGCAGTACTTC.

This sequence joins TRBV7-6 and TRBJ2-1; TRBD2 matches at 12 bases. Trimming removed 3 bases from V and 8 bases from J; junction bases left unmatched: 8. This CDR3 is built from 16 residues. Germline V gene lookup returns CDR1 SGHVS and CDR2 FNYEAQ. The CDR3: CASSFRASGREYEQFF. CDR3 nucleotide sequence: TGTGCCAGCAGCTTTCGAGCTAGCGGGAGGGAATATGAGCAGTTCTTC.

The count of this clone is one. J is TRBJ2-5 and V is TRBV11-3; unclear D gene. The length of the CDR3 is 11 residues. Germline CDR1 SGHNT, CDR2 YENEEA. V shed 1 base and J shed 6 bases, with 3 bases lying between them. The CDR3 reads CASSLGQTQYF. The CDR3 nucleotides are TGTGCCAGCAGCTTAGGACAGACCCAGTACTTC.

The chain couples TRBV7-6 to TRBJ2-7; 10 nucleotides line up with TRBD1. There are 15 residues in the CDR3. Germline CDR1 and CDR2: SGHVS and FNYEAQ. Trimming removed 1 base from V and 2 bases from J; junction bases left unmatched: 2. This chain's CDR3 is CASSLGQGAAYEQYF. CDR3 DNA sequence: TGTGCCAGCAGCTTAGGACAGGGGGCTGCCTACGAGCAGTACTTC.

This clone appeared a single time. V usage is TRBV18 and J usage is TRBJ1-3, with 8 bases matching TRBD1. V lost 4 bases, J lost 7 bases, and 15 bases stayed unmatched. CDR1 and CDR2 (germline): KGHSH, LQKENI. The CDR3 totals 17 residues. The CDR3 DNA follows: TGTGCCAGCTCACTGTTGCCCTACCCGTCAGGGGGCAACACCATATATTTT. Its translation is CASSLLPYPSGGNTIYF. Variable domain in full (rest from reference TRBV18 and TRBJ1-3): NAGVMQNPRHLVRRRGQEARLRCSPMKGHSHVYWYRQLPEEGLKFMVYLQKENIIDESGMPKERFSAEFPKEGPSILRIQQVVRGDSAAYFCASSLLPYPSGGNTIYFGEGSWLTVV.

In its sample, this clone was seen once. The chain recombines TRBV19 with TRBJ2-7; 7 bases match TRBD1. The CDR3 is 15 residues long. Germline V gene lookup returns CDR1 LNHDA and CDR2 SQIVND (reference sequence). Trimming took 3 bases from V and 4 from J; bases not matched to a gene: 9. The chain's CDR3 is CASSIPTGDQYEQYF. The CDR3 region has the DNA TGTGCCAGTAGTATCCCAACAGGGGATCAATACGAGCAGTACTTC.

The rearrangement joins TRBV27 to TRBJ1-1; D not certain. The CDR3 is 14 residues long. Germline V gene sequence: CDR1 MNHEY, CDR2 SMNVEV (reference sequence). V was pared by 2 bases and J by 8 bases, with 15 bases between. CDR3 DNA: TGTGCCAGCAGTTTAGGGGTCATGAGCCGGGAAGCTTTCTTT. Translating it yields CASSLGVMSREAFF.

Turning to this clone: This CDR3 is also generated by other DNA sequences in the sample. For the CDR3, the DNA is TGCGCCAGCAGCCTCTGGGGGGGGCGCTCCTATAATTCACCCCTCCACTTT. Translated: CASSLWGGRSYNSPLHF. This chain joins TRBV5-1 and TRBJ1-6, with D maybe TRBD1 (6 bases). The germline V and J ends were trimmed by 4 bases and 0 bases, with 14 bases remaining between them. The CDR3 spans 17 residues. The germline gives CDR1 SGHRS, CDR2 YFSETQ.

CDR3 loop: CASSEQGRHGYTF. In nucleotides, the CDR3 is TGTGCCAGCAGTGAACAGGGGCGGCATGGCTACACCTTC. The rearrangement links TRBV25-1 to TRBJ1-2, with TRBD1 as a possible D gene (6 bases). With 2 bases removed from V and 6 bases from J, the gap between germline ends came to 10 bases. There are 13 residues in the CDR3. The V gene's germline CDR1 is MGHDK and CDR2 SYGVNS.

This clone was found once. The CDR3 protein is CASSLGVRDPYEQYF. The CDR3 DNA follows: TGTGCCAGCAGCTTAGGTGTCAGGGACCCCTACGAGCAGTACTTC. The chain carries TRBV7-9 and TRBJ2-7; D could derive from TRBD1 or TRBD2 (5 bases each). Germline CDR1 reads SEHNR; CDR2 reads FQNEAQ (reference sequence). The CDR3 length is 15 residues. V gave up 1 base and J gave up 2 bases, with 12 bases separating them.

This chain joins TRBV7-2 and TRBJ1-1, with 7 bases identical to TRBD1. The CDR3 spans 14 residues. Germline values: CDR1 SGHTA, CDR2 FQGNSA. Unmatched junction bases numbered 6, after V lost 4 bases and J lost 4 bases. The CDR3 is CASSSGGGRTEAFF. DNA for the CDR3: TGTGCCAGCAGCTCAGGGGGGGGTCGCACTGAAGCTTTCTTT.

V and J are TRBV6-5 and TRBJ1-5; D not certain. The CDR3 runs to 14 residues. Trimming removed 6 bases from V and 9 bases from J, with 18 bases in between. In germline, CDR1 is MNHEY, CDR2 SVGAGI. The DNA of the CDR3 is TGTGCCAGCAGAGGTGTCAGTGGAAGACGGCCCCAGCATTTT. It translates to CASRGVSGRRPQHF.

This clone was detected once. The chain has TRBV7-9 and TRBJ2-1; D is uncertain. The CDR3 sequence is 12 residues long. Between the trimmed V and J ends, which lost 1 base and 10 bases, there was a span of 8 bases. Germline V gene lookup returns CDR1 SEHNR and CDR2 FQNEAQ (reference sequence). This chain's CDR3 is CASSLGATEQFF. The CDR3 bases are TGTGCCAGCAGCTTAGGTGCTACGGAGCAGTTCTTC.

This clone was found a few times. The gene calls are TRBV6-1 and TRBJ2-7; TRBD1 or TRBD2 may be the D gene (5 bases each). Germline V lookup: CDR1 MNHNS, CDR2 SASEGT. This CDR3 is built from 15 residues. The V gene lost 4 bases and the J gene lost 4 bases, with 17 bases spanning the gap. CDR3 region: CASSAGDGTKYEQYF. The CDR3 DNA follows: TGTGCCAGCAGTGCCGGTGATGGGACCAAGTACGAGCAGTACTTC.

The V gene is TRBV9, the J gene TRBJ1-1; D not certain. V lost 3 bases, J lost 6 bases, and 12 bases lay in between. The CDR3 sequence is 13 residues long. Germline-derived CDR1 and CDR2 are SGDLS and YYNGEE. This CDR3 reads CASSATAGPEAFF. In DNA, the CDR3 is TGTGCCAGCAGCGCAACGGCAGGACCTGAAGCTTTCTTT.

CDR3 protein: CASSLGKGRLGDEQFF. CDR3 in DNA: TGTGCCAGCAGCTTAGGGAAGGGGCGCCTCGGCGATGAGCAGTTCTTC. The chain has TRBV7-9 and TRBJ2-1, with D perhaps TRBD1 (5 bases). The CDR3 runs 16 residues. Trimming cost V 1 base and J 8 bases, with 18 bases left between them. Germline V CDR1 and CDR2: SEHNR, FQNEAQ (reference sequence).

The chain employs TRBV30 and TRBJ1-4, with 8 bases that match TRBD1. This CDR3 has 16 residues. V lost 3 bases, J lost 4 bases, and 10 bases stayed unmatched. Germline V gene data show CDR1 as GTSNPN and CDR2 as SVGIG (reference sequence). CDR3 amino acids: CAWRDRELTINEKLFF. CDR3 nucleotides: TGTGCCTGGAGGGACAGGGAATTAACGATTAATGAAAAACTGTTTTTT.

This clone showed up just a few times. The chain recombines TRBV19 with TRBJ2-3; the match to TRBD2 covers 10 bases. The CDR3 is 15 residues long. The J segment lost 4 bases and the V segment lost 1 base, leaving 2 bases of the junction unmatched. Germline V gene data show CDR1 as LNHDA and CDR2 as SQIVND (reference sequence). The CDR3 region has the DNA TGTGCCAGTAGTATAGTGCTAGCGGGGGCAGATACGCAGTATTTT. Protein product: CASSIVLAGADTQYF.

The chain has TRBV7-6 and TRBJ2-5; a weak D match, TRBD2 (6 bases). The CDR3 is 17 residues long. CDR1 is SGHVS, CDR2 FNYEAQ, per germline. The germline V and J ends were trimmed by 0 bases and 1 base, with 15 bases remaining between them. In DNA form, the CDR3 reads TGTGCCAGCAGCTTAGCCGGGGGAACTAGGGGCCAAGAGACCCAGTACTTC. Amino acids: CASSLAGGTRGQETQYF.

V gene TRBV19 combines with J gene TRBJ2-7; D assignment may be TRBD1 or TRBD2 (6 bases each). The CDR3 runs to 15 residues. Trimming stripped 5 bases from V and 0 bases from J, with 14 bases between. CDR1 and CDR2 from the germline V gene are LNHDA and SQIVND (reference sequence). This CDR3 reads CASSGSGAPSYEQYF. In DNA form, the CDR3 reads TGTGCCAGTAGTGGCTCGGGGGCCCCCTCCTACGAGCAGTACTTC.

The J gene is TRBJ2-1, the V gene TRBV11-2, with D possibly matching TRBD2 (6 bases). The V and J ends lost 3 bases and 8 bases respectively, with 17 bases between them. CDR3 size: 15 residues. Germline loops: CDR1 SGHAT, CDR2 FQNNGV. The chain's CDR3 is CASSFWEELGDEQFF. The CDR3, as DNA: TGTGCCAGCAGCTTTTGGGAGGAATTGGGTGATGAGCAGTTCTTC.